This T cell receptor beta chain derives from a study of T-cell reconstitution after alpha-beta-depleted transplantation in children. Study-wide points: Several patients had high TCRbeta diversity at day 60; it came from surviving recipient T cells and thymic progenitors. About two months after transplant, alpha-beta T cells reportedly came from several hundred expanded graft clones.

CDR1 and CDR2 (germline): ENHRY, SYGVKD. The CDR3 extends over 15 amino acids. Between the trimmed V and J ends, which lost 6 bases and 2 bases, there was a span of 14 bases. About this clonotype itself: The antigen remains undetermined.

The TCRbeta library incorporated unique molecular identifiers. TCRdb called the PCR reads again in MiXCR, with one record for every CDR3 protein. This table holds 700,000 or so distinct CDR3 sequences, around 12% found once. This clonotype was obtained from a girl aged 2-10 years with congenital amegakaryocytic thrombocytopenia, due to receive a stem cell transplant. The sequences come from PBMCs, collected before TCRalphabeta/CD19-depleted stem cell transplant. The chain uses TRBV10-3 and TRBJ2-1; D not resolved. The CDR3 sequence: CAIRAVSVPYNEQFF. CDR3 sequence (DNA): TGTGCCATCAGGGCTGTCAGCGTCCCCTACAATGAGCAGTTCTTC.